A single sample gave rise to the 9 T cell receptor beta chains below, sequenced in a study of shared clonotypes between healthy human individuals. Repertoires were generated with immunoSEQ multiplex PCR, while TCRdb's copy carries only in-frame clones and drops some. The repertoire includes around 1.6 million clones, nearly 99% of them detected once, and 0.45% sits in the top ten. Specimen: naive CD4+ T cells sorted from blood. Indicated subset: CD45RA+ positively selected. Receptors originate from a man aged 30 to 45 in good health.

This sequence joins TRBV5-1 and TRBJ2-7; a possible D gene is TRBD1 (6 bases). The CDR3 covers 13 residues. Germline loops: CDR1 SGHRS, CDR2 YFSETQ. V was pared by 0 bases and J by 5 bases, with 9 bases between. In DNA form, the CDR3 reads TGCGCCAGCAGCTTGGTAGCAGGGGACGAGCAGTACTTC. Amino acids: CASSLVAGDEQYF.

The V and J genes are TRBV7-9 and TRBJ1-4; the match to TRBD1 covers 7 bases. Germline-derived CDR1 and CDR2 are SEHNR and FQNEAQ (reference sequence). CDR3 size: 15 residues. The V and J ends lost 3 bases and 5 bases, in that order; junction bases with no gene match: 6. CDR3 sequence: CASSLDGTVNEKLFF. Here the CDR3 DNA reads TGTGCCAGCAGCTTGGACGGGACAGTGAATGAAAAACTGTTTTTT.

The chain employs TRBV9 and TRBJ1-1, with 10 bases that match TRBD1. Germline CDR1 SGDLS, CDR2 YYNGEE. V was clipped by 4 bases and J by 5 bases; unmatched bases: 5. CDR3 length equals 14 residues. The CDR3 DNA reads TGTGCCAGCAGCTCTGGGGACAGGGGAACTGAAGCTTTCTTT. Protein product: CASSSGDRGTEAFF.

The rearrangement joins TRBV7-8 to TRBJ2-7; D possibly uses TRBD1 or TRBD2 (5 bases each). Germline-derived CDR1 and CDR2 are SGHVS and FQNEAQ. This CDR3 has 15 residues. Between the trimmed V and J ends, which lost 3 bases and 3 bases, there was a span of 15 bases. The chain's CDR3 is CASSFRRDGGYEQYF. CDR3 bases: TGTGCCAGCAGCTTTCGCCGGGACGGTGGCTACGAGCAGTACTTC. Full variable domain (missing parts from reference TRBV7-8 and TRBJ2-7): GAGVSQSPRYKVAKRGQDVALRCDPISGHVSLFWYQQALGQGPEFLTYFQNEAQLDKSGLPSDRFFAERPEGSVSTLKIQRTQQEDSAVYLCASSFRRDGGYEQYFGPGTRLTVT.

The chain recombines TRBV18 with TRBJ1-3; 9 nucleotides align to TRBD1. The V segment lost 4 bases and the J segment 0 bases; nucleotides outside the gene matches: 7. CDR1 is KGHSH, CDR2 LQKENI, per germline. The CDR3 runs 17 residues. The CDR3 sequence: CASSRLGQGSSGNTIYF. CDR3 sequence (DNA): TGTGCCAGCTCACGTCTCGGACAGGGGAGCTCTGGAAACACCATATATTTT.

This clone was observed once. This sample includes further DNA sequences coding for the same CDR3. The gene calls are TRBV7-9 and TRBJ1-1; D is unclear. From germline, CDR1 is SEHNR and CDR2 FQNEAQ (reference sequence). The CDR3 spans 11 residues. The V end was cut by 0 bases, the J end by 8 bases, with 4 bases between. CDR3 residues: CASSLAVEAFF. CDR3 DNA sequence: TGTGCCAGCAGCTTAGCAGTAGAAGCTTTCTTT.

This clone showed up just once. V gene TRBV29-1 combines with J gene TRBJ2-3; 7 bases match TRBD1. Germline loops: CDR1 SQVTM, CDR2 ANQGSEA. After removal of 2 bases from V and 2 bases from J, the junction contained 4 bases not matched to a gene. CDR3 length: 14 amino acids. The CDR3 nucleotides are TGCAGCGTTGAACCGGGACAGAACACAGATACGCAGTATTTT. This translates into CSVEPGQNTDTQYF.

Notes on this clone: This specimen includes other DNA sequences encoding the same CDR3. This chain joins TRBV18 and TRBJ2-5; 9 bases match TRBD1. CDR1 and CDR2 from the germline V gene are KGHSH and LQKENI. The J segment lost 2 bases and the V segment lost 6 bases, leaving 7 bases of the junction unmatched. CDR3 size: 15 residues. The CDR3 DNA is TGTGCCAGCTCCCCCGGGACAGGGACACAAGAGACCCAGTACTTC. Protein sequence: CASSPGTGTQETQYF. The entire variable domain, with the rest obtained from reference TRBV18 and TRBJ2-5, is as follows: NAGVMQNPRHLVRRRGQEARLRCSPMKGHSHVYWYRQLPEEGLKFMVYLQKENIIDESGMPKERFSAEFPKEGPSILRIQQVVRGDSAAYFCASSPGTGTQETQYFGPGTRLLVL.

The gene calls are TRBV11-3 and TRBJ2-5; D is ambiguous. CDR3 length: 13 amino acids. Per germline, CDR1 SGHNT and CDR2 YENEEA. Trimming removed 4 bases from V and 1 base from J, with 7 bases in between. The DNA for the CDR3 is TGTGCCAGCAGCTCAGTCAGCCAAGAGACCCAGTACTTC. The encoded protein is CASSSVSQETQYF.